Sequencing of this T cell receptor beta chain was carried out in a study of CD8+CD57+ T cells in acquired aplastic anemia. Selection for sequencing was limited to patients who had shown CD8+CD57+ cell expansion by flow cytometry. TCR beta VDJ and CDR3 were profiled, and genomic DNA was the template. From the reads, TCRdb called clonotypes with MiXCR, one entry per CDR3 protein. The sample records fewer than 250,000 distinct CDR3 sequences, 47% being singletons. This clonotype was counted at least ten times. CDR1 SGHVS and CDR2 FNYEAQ come from the germline V gene. The CDR3 covers 14 residues. The ends were cut back, 8 bases at V and 0 bases at J, with 11 bases in the middle.

The sequenced sample was sorted CD4+, CD8+, or CD8+CD57+ T cells (not recorded which) from PBMCs. The sequence derives from a human donor with aplastic anemia. The V call is TRBV7-6, the J call TRBJ1-3, with D possibly TRBD1 on 5 matching bases. CDR3 sequence: CASRRGGSGNTIYF. CDR3 nucleotides: TGTGCCAGCCGGCGGGGGGGCTCTGGAAACACCATATATTTT.